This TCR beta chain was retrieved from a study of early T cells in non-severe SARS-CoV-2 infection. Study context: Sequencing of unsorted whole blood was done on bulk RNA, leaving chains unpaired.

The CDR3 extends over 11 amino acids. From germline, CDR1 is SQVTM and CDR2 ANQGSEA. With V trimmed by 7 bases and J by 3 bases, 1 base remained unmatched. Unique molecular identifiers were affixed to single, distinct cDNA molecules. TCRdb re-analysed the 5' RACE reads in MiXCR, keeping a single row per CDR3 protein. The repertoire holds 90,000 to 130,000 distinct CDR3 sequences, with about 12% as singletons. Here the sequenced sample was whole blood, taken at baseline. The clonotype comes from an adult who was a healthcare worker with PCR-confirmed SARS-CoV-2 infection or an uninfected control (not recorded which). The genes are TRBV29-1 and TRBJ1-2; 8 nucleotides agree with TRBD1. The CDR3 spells CSGGQDYGYTF. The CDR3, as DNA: TGCAGCGGGGGACAGGACTATGGCTACACCTTC.